The next 27 T cell receptor beta chains were all read from a single sample in a study of HIV-infected patients and healthy controls. In TCRdb, the 5' RACE reads were re-called with MiXCR into one record per CDR3 protein. The sample lists around 58,000 distinct CDR3 sequences, 15% to 20% seen once, with more than 1.4% in the top ten. The sample comprised CD4+ T cells from blood. These receptors all stem from a human donor in good health.

The rearrangement uses TRBV7-2 and TRBJ2-1, with a weak D call TRBD2 (7 bases). V was trimmed by 5 bases and J by 6 bases, leaving 20 bases between them. The CDR3 has 16 residues. From germline, CDR1 is SGHTA and CDR2 FQGNSA. The DNA of the CDR3 is TGTGCCAGCAGCACACTGGGGGGGGGGGCCCCCAATGAGCAGTTCTTC. Its protein is CASSTLGGGAPNEQFF.

A few counts support this clonotype. As DNA, the CDR3 is TGTGCCAGCAGTACAGGGGGTGGGGCCAACGTCCTGACTTTC. Its protein is CASSTGGGANVLTF. The chain uses TRBV2 and TRBJ2-6, with 8 bases aligning to TRBD1. The CDR3 sequence is 14 residues long. Germline V gives CDR1 SNHLY, CDR2 FYNNEI. V lost 5 bases, J lost 3 bases, and 0 bases stayed unmatched.

This clonotype was observed at least ten times. V and J are TRBV28 and TRBJ2-7; 7 nucleotides line up with TRBD1. V was pared by 6 bases and J by 6 bases, with 2 bases of the junction left unmatched. The CDR3 extends over 11 amino acids. The V gene's germline CDR1 is MDHEN and CDR2 SYDVKM. The CDR3 spells CASSDRAEQYF. The DNA of the CDR3 is TGTGCCAGCAGCGACAGGGCCGAGCAGTACTTC.

The sample holds a few counts of this clonotype. The V call is TRBV3-1, the J call TRBJ2-2, with D maybe TRBD1 (6 bases). CDR1 is LGHDT, CDR2 YNNKEL, per germline (reference sequence). The CDR3 covers 16 residues. Deletions cut 0 bases from V and 6 bases from J, with 14 bases between. This chain's CDR3 is CASSQDSLQGPGELFF. In DNA, the CDR3 is TGTGCCAGCAGCCAAGATTCCCTTCAGGGGCCCGGGGAGCTGTTTTTT.

This clonotype was found many times. V gene TRBV12-3 or TRBV12-4 combines with J gene TRBJ2-1; 11 positions agree with TRBD2. Losses at the gene ends were 6 bases for V and 8 bases for J; bases not matched to a gene: 6. The CDR3 has 14 residues. The CDR3 protein is CASRGLAEGYEQFF. The CDR3 DNA sequence: TGTGCCAGCAGGGGACTAGCGGAAGGATATGAGCAGTTCTTC.

The sample holds many counts of this clonotype. The chain recombines TRBV12-3 or TRBV12-4 with TRBJ2-7, with 12 bases matching TRBD2. The CDR3 is 18 amino acids. V lost 2 bases to trimming and J lost 0 bases; unmatched junction nucleotides: 8. For the CDR3, the DNA is TGTGCCAGCAGTTTAAGCTCCCTAGCGGGAGGGACCTCCTACGAGCAGTACTTC. It specifies CASSLSSLAGGTSYEQYF.

This chain connects TRBV10-3 to TRBJ1-1; D is unresolved. Deletions cut 3 bases from V and 4 bases from J, with 15 bases between. From germline, CDR1 is ENHRY and CDR2 SYGVKD. This CDR3 is built from 15 residues. Here the CDR3 reads CAISDSNSGLTEAFF. DNA for the CDR3: TGTGCCATCAGTGACTCCAATTCGGGTCTCACTGAAGCTTTCTTT.

The chain has TRBV2 and TRBJ1-1, with D possibly being TRBD1 (5 bases). Germline-derived CDR1 and CDR2 are SNHLY and FYNNEI. Trimming stripped 6 bases from V and 0 bases from J, with 14 bases between. The length of the CDR3 is 15 residues. The CDR3 region is CASRTRTRMNTEAFF. The CDR3 region has the DNA TGTGCCAGCAGAACCAGGACACGTATGAACACTGAAGCTTTCTTT.

This clonotype turned up a few times. The chain employs TRBV4-1 and TRBJ2-2; D unresolved. Germline V gives CDR1 MGHRA, CDR2 YSYEKL. The CDR3 contains 13 residues. The V and J ends lost 0 bases and 6 bases respectively, with 5 bases between them. The CDR3 loop reads CASSQEYAGELFF. The CDR3 nucleotides are TGCGCCAGCAGCCAAGAGTACGCCGGGGAGCTGTTTTTT.

The chain has TRBV6-5 and TRBJ2-7, with 7 bases matching TRBD1. The CDR3 totals 14 residues. With 2 bases clipped from V and 1 base from J, the junction kept 2 bases outside the gene matches. CDR1 MNHEY and CDR2 SVGAGI come from the germline V gene. CDR3 nucleotide sequence: TGTGCCAGCAGTTACCAGACAGGGTCCTACGAGCAGTACTTC. This translates into CASSYQTGSYEQYF.

This clonotype has at least ten counts. The chain recombines TRBV2 with TRBJ2-7; 9 bases line up with TRBD1. Per germline, CDR1 SNHLY and CDR2 FYNNEI. The CDR3 is 13 residues long. V was clipped by 4 bases and J by 6 bases; unmatched bases: 4. The CDR3 loop reads CASSVETGGEQYF. CDR3 sequence (DNA): TGTGCCAGCAGTGTAGAGACAGGGGGCGAGCAGTACTTC.

This chain links TRBV20-1 with TRBJ2-2; TRBD2 might be the D (7 bases). Germline-derived CDR1 and CDR2 are DFQATT and SNEGSKA (reference sequence). V lost 1 base to trimming and J lost 1 base, with 13 bases between them. This CDR3 contains 16 residues. The CDR3 DNA follows: TGCAGTGCTAGAGCAGCGGGACACATGAACACCGGGGAGCTGTTTTTT. Translated, it gives CSARAAGHMNTGELFF.

This clonotype was observed a few times. The chain links TRBV18 to TRBJ1-1, with D tentatively TRBD1 (5 bases). V was pared by 3 bases and J by 5 bases, with 16 bases between. Looked up from germline, CDR1 is KGHSH and CDR2 is LQKENI. The length of the CDR3 is 15 residues. CDR3 nucleotides: TGTGCCAGCTCACCCCCGGGACGCGGAGGGACTGAAGCTTTCTTT. Encoded protein: CASSPPGRGGTEAFF.

This clonotype turned up a few times. The chain is built from TRBV25-1 and TRBJ1-1; D might be TRBD1 (6 bases). The length of the CDR3 is 15 residues. The germline CDR1 and CDR2 sequences are MGHDK and SYGVNS. Trimming pared 6 bases from V and 1 base from J, leaving 15 bases between. In DNA, the CDR3 is TGTGCCAGCAGGGGGGGCCTGACAGAGAACACTGAAGCTTTCTTT. Amino acid sequence: CASRGGLTENTEAFF. The full variable domain, rest sourced from reference TRBV25-1 and TRBJ1-1, is EADIYQTPRYLVIGTGKKITLECSQTMGHDKMYWYQQDPGMELHLIHYSYGVNSTEKGDLSSESTVSRIRTEHFPLTLESARPSHTSQYLCASRGGLTENTEAFFGQGTRLTVV.

The V call is TRBV14, the J call TRBJ2-2; unclear D gene. The length of the CDR3 is 14 residues. Germline CDR1 and CDR2: SGHDN and FVKESK. Trimming cost V 4 bases and J 0 bases, with 6 bases left between them. The CDR3 loop is CASSRQANTGELFF. CDR3 nucleotides: TGTGCCAGCAGCCGCCAGGCGAACACCGGGGAGCTGTTTTTT. The whole variable domain, filled in from reference TRBV14 and TRBJ2-2, reads EAGVTQFPSHSVIEKGQTVTLRCDPISGHDNLYWYRRVMGKEIKFLLHFVKESKQDESGMPNNRFLAERTGGTYSTLKVQPAELEDSGVYFCASSRQANTGELFFGEGSRLTVL.

This clonotype was seen repeatedly, ten times or more. The V gene is TRBV9, the J gene TRBJ2-1; possibly TRBD2 for D (6 bases). Germline V gives CDR1 SGDLS, CDR2 YYNGEE. This CDR3 has 12 amino acids. The V end was cut by 1 base, the J end by 9 bases, with 8 bases between. CDR3: CASSVFSGEQFF. In DNA, the CDR3 is TGTGCCAGCAGCGTATTTAGCGGTGAGCAGTTCTTC.

This clonotype was seen more than once but under ten times. The chain employs TRBV6-5 and TRBJ2-3; 13 bases are shared with TRBD2. This CDR3 has 15 amino acids. V shed 6 bases and J 4 bases; nucleotides not matched to a gene: 4. The germline gives CDR1 MNHEY, CDR2 SVGAGI. The CDR3 spells CASSRTSGGSDTQYF. For the CDR3, the DNA is TGTGCCAGCAGCCGGACTAGCGGGGGCTCAGATACGCAGTATTTT.

The sample holds many counts of this clonotype. This rearrangement joins TRBV4-2 to TRBJ2-3; tentative D call: TRBD2 (5 bases). Trimming removed 1 base at V and 6 bases at J, with 8 bases between. CDR3 length: 13 amino acids. Germline CDR1 reads LGHNA; CDR2 reads YNFKEQ. Written as DNA, the CDR3 is TGTGCCAGCAGCCAAGGAGGGCGTGATACGCAGTATTTT. Its protein is CASSQGGRDTQYF.

This clonotype came up many times. The V and J genes are TRBV4-1 and TRBJ1-5; no definite D call. The CDR3 length is 16 residues. Trimming pared 0 bases from V and 3 bases from J, leaving 12 bases between. The germline CDR1 and CDR2 sequences are MGHRA and YSYEKL. CDR3 DNA sequence: TGCGCCAGCAGCCAAGACCCCAGGCGGTTCAATCAGCCCCAGCATTTT. Protein sequence: CASSQDPRRFNQPQHF.

The V gene is TRBV20-1, the J gene TRBJ1-1; the match to TRBD1 covers 7 bases. Germline-derived CDR1 and CDR2 are DFQATT and SNEGSKA (reference sequence). CDR3 length equals 16 residues. V shed 6 bases and J 1 base; nucleotides not matched to a gene: 14. The CDR3 nucleotides are TGCAGTGCCTTTGGGGCGACAGGGCTCCCGAACACTGAAGCTTTCTTT. Translating it yields CSAFGATGLPNTEAFF.

Comments on this clonotype: A read error may be the cause here, since a much bigger clone is one base away. This chain uses TRBV5-1 with TRBJ2-7, with D maybe TRBD1 (5 bases). CDR1 and CDR2 (germline): SGHRS, YFSETQ. The CDR3 spans 15 residues. CDR3: CASSWGRRGTYEQHF. The CDR3 DNA sequence: TGCGCCAGCAGCTGGGGCCGTCGAGGAACCTACGAGCAGCACTTC.

This chain connects TRBV7-2 to TRBJ1-5; the match to TRBD1 covers 7 bases. The V and J ends lost 3 bases and 3 bases, in that order; junction bases with no gene match: 5. The CDR3 has 15 amino acids. Germline CDR1 SGHTA, CDR2 FQGNSA. As DNA, the CDR3 is TGTGCCAGCAGCTTCACCGGACAGGTCAATCAGCCCCAGCATTTT. Amino acids: CASSFTGQVNQPQHF.

The chain couples TRBV5-4 to TRBJ2-2; 12 bases are shared with TRBD2. Germline CDR1 SGHNT, CDR2 YYREEE (reference sequence). Germline trimming cut 4 bases from V and 6 bases from J; bases unmatched to any gene: 4. The CDR3 consists of 15 residues. The DNA of the CDR3 is TGTGCCAGCAGCCCCGGGACTAGCGGGCCCGGGGAGCTGTTTTTT. Its protein product is CASSPGTSGPGELFF.

This clonotype was detected many times. The V gene is TRBV2, the J gene TRBJ1-2; D is unresolved. Trimming pared 2 bases from V and 1 base from J, leaving 8 bases between. Germline CDR1 and CDR2: SNHLY and FYNNEI. This CDR3 is built from 14 residues. The CDR3 bases are TGTGCCAGCAGTGAAATGGTGGTTAACTATGGCTACACCTTC. Protein sequence: CASSEMVVNYGYTF.

This clonotype has a handful of counts. The chain has TRBV12-3 or TRBV12-4 and TRBJ1-2; D might be TRBD1 (6 bases). This CDR3 has 15 residues. V was clipped by 3 bases and J by 2 bases, with 13 bases between them. CDR3 loop: CASSFRNQGNYGYTF. The CDR3 DNA follows: TGTGCCAGCAGTTTTCGGAATCAGGGGAACTATGGCTACACCTTC.

This clonotype was counted at least ten times. The CDR3 spells CASSFNTRGRSYEQYF. The DNA for the CDR3 is TGTGCCAGCAGTTTTAACACTCGCGGGAGAAGTTACGAGCAGTACTTC. J is TRBJ2-7 and V is TRBV12-3 or TRBV12-4; 7 bases line up with TRBD2. J lost 4 bases, V lost 3 bases, and 12 bases had no gene match. The CDR3 covers 16 residues.

This clonotype was seen repeatedly, ten times or more. The chain recombines TRBV12-3 or TRBV12-4 with TRBJ2-7; 11 bases map to TRBD1. CDR3 length: 15 residues. The J segment lost 4 bases and the V segment lost 6 bases, leaving 8 bases of the junction unmatched. CDR3 bases: TGTGCCAGCAGCCTCGGGACAGGGGGAGTGTACGAGCAGTACTTC. This translates into CASSLGTGGVYEQYF.